This TCR beta chain is drawn from a study of T cells of healthy individuals. This clonotype was counted ten times or more. A single record per CDR3 protein comes from TCRdb applying MiXCR to the 5' RACE reads. Here the sample spans approximately 50,000 distinct CDR3 sequences, over 12% being singletons. The V gene end was trimmed by 3 bases and the J gene end by 5 bases; junction bases not matched to a gene: 4. The germline V gene has CDR1 SGHNT and CDR2 YENEEA. This CDR3 has 14 residues. The sequence was obtained from a human donor in good health. This chain joins TRBV11-3 and TRBJ1-5; 7 positions agree with TRBD1. This CDR3 reads CASSFRDRYQPQHF. The DNA of the CDR3 is TGTGCCAGCAGCTTTAGGGACAGATATCAGCCCCAGCATTTT.